The next 30 T cell receptor beta chains were all read from a single sample in a study of blood T cell repertoires in COVID-19 (dated by TCRdb to about 2020). Library construction relied on the immunoSEQ multiplex PCR assay. In its TCRdb copy, this immuneACCESS table keeps in-frame sequences only and misses some clones. Where compared with another copy, unresolved V genes explain less than half of these, and the others have no known cause. The sample table shows under 85,000 clones, and 80% to 85% are seen once. The biggest ten clones account for around 14% of the sample. The sequenced material came from peripheral blood. The receptors shown here come from a man aged 80 or over with acute or convalescent COVID-19.

This chain connects TRBV5-1 to TRBJ1-4; 11 bases line up with TRBD1. J lost 7 bases, V lost 0 bases, and 2 bases had no gene match. Germline CDR1 reads SGHRS; CDR2 reads YFSETQ. This CDR3 has 15 residues. In DNA form, the CDR3 reads TGCGCCAGCAGCTTGGGGACAGGGGGCGGTGAAAAACTGTTTTTT. This sequence encodes CASSLGTGGGEKLFF. The full variable domain, its missing parts supplied by reference TRBV5-1 and TRBJ1-4, is KAGVTQTPRYLIKTRGQQVTLSCSPISGHRSVSWYQQTPGQGLQFLFEYFSETQRNKGNFPGRFSGRQFSNSRSEMNVSTLELGDSALYLCASSLGTGGGEKLFFGSGTQLSVL.

J is TRBJ2-4 and V is TRBV19, with 12 bases fitting TRBD1. This CDR3 is 17 amino acids long. CDR1 and CDR2 (germline): LNHDA, SQIVND (reference sequence). The J segment lost 3 bases and the V segment lost 6 bases, leaving 9 bases of the junction unmatched. In DNA form, the CDR3 reads TGTGCCAGTAGCCCGGGACAGGGGGCTTCGGACAAAAACATTCAGTACTTC. It encodes CASSPGQGASDKNIQYF.

The rearrangement uses TRBV7-2 and TRBJ2-1; D remains ambiguous. Trimming removed 1 base from V and 0 bases from J, with 4 bases in between. This CDR3 is 14 amino acids long. Germline-derived CDR1 and CDR2 are SGHTA and FQGNSA. CDR3 sequence (DNA): TGTGCCAGCAGCTTAGTCTCCTCCTACAATGAGCAGTTCTTC. Translating it yields CASSLVSSYNEQFF.

The chain links TRBV11-3 to TRBJ2-5; TRBD1 aligns across 7 bases. The CDR3 is 15 amino acids. Trimming cost V 4 bases and J 4 bases; bases outside gene matches: 9. Germline CDR1 and CDR2: SGHNT and YENEEA. CDR3 sequence reads: CASSSRQGPGETQYF. CDR3 in DNA: TGTGCCAGCAGCTCCAGACAGGGCCCCGGAGAGACCCAGTACTTC.

The V gene is TRBV4-1, the J gene TRBJ2-6; perhaps TRBD2 as D (5 bases). Germline V lookup: CDR1 MGHRA, CDR2 YSYEKL. The CDR3 is made up of 14 amino acids. V lost 3 bases, J lost 2 bases, and 5 bases lay in between. The CDR3 sequence: CASSHGAGANVLTF. For the CDR3, the DNA is TGCGCCAGCAGCCACGGGGCTGGGGCCAACGTCCTGACTTTC.

The chain links TRBV5-1 to TRBJ1-2; possibly TRBD1 for D (6 bases). Germline V CDR1 and CDR2: SGHRS, YFSETQ. The CDR3 loop spans 14 amino acids. Trimming left V 2 bases short and J 4 bases short, with 12 bases between. CDR3 bases: TGCGCCAGCAGCTTCGACGGGACACTCTATGGCTACACCTTC. Translating gives CASSFDGTLYGYTF. Full variable domain (outside the CDR3, taken from reference TRBV5-1 and TRBJ1-2): KAGVTQTPRYLIKTRGQQVTLSCSPISGHRSVSWYQQTPGQGLQFLFEYFSETQRNKGNFPGRFSGRQFSNSRSEMNVSTLELGDSALYLCASSFDGTLYGYTFGSGTRLTVV.

This chain joins TRBV6-5 and TRBJ2-3; D unresolved. V gave up 7 bases and J gave up 0 bases, with 8 bases separating them. Germline CDR1 and CDR2: MNHEY and SVGAGI. The CDR3 sequence is 13 residues long. CDR3 coding DNA: TGTGCCAGCACAGGTACTAGCACAGATACGCAGTATTTT. Protein: CASTGTSTDTQYF.

The DNA of the CDR3 is TGTGCCAGCAGCTATGCTAGCGCAGATACGCAGTATTTT. Protein: CASSYASADTQYF. The J gene is TRBJ2-3, the V gene TRBV7-9, with D possibly TRBD2 on 6 matching bases. Deletions cut 4 bases from V and 4 bases from J, with 9 bases between. The CDR3 has 13 amino acids. The germline V gene encodes CDR1 SEHNR and CDR2 FQNEAQ (reference sequence).

The V call is TRBV7-9, the J call TRBJ2-1; maybe TRBD2 (5 bases). Trimming removed 7 bases from V and 9 bases from J, with 25 bases in between. The CDR3 runs 16 residues. Germline V gene sequence: CDR1 SEHNR, CDR2 FQNEAQ (reference sequence). The CDR3 reads CASTPPLGSLGSEQFF. The CDR3 nucleotides read TGTGCCAGCACCCCCCCTCTAGGGAGCTTAGGAAGTGAGCAGTTCTTC.

The DNA of the CDR3 is TGCGCCAGCAGCCCTGGGGGGGTGAACACTGAAGCTTTCTTT. Amino acids: CASSPGGVNTEAFF. V and J are TRBV10-2 and TRBJ1-1, with D possibly being TRBD1 (5 bases). Per germline, CDR1 WSHSY and CDR2 SAAADI. V shed 6 bases and J shed 0 bases, with 11 bases lying between them. This CDR3 is 14 amino acids long.

The chain recombines TRBV3-1 (or the pseudogene TRBV3-2) with TRBJ1-2; D is unclear. V lost 7 bases and J lost 6, with 12 bases in between. There are 12 residues in the CDR3. CDR1 and CDR2 from the germline V gene are LGHDT and YNNKEL (reference sequence). CDR3 in DNA: TGTGCCAGCAAATACGGGGAAGATGGCTACACCTTC. Translation gives CASKYGEDGYTF.

The CDR3 sequence: CSVDSDGYTF. For the CDR3, the DNA is TGCAGCGTTGATTCGGATGGCTACACCTTC. The V and J genes are TRBV29-1 and TRBJ1-2, with D unclear. The CDR3 consists of 10 residues. Per germline, CDR1 SQVTM and CDR2 ANQGSEA. V lost 3 bases and J lost 6, with 5 bases in between. Full variable domain (outside the CDR3, taken from reference TRBV29-1 and TRBJ1-2): SAVISQKPSRDICQRGTSLTIQCQVDSQVTMMFWYRQQPGQSLTLIATANQGSEATYESGFVIDKFPISRPNLTFSTLTVSNMSPEDSSIYLCSVDSDGYTFGSGTRLTVV.

The chain links TRBV6-2 or TRBV6-3 to TRBJ1-2, with 9 bases identical to TRBD1. Per the germline V gene, CDR1 is MNHEY and CDR2 is SVGEGT. The CDR3 extends over 17 amino acids. V trimming: 2 bases; J trimming: 3 bases; junction bases outside the gene matches: 10. Here the CDR3 reads CASSYLPGTGIHYGYTF. The CDR3 DNA follows: TGTGCCAGCAGTTACCTACCCGGGACAGGGATCCACTATGGCTACACCTTC.

V is TRBV29-1 and J is TRBJ1-1, with a tentative D call TRBD1 (6 bases). The CDR3 spans 10 residues. CDR1 is SQVTM, CDR2 ANQGSEA, per germline. The V and J ends lost 7 bases and 4 bases respectively, with 7 bases between them. The CDR3, as DNA: TGCAGCGGAGGGGGCACTGAAGCTTTCTTT. This gives the protein CSGGGTEAFF.

The CDR3 loop reads CASNRGQETQYF. The CDR3 nucleotides read TGTGCCAGCAACCGGGGACAAGAGACCCAGTACTTC. The chain employs TRBV5-4 and TRBJ2-5, with D possibly being TRBD2 (5 bases). The V gene's germline CDR1 is SGHNT and CDR2 YYREEE (reference sequence). V lost 6 bases and J lost 2, with 8 bases in between. The CDR3 extends over 12 amino acids.

This chain connects TRBV27 to TRBJ2-7; TRBD1 matches at 10 bases. CDR1 and CDR2 from the germline V gene are MNHEY and SMNVEV (reference sequence). J gave up 3 bases and V 0 bases, and 2 bases lay outside the gene matches. The CDR3 spans 15 residues. The CDR3 spells CASSLSGQGFYEQYF. The CDR3 DNA sequence: TGTGCCAGCAGTTTATCGGGACAGGGGTTCTACGAGCAGTACTTC.

The chain links TRBV13 to TRBJ2-3; TRBD1 might be the D (5 bases). CDR3 length: 16 residues. V lost 5 bases and J 2 bases, leaving 17 bases between the germline ends. The germline gives CDR1 PRHDT, CDR2 FYEKMQ (reference sequence). CDR3 DNA: TGTGCCAGCAGCCCGGGCAGGACACCCTACACAGATACGCAGTATTTT. Translating gives CASSPGRTPYTDTQYF.

This clone was counted between two and nine times. This chain uses TRBV14 with TRBJ2-5; TRBD2 matches at 11 bases. Germline CDR1 reads SGHDN; CDR2 reads FVKESK. The CDR3 spans 14 residues. Trimming removed 7 bases from V and 3 bases from J; junction bases left unmatched: 4. The CDR3 here is CASNALAGEETQYF. The CDR3 bases are TGTGCCAGCAACGCACTAGCGGGGGAAGAGACCCAGTACTTC.

The rearrangement joins TRBV20-1 to TRBJ2-7, with TRBD2 matching 9 bases. Germline-derived CDR1 and CDR2 are DFQATT and SNEGSKA (reference sequence). The CDR3 covers 13 residues. J was trimmed by 4 bases and V by 3 bases; bases with no gene match: 4. The CDR3 sequence is CSASRTSAYEQYF. In DNA, the CDR3 is TGCAGTGCTAGTCGGACTAGCGCTTACGAGCAGTACTTC.

The chain is built from TRBV7-2 and TRBJ1-2; 8 bases are shared with TRBD1. Per germline, CDR1 SGHTA and CDR2 FQGNSA. V was clipped by 8 bases and J by 9 bases; unmatched bases: 11. The CDR3 runs to 13 residues. The CDR3 region is CASGDRDRKSYTF. DNA for the CDR3: TGTGCCAGCGGGGACCGGGACAGGAAAAGCTACACCTTC.

This chain connects TRBV27 to TRBJ1-6, with TRBD1 matching over 7 bases. The junction had 5 bases not matched to a gene; V was cut back by 7 bases and J by 5 bases. The CDR3 is made up of 14 amino acids. Germline assignment: CDR1 MNHEY and CDR2 SMNVEV (reference sequence). In nucleotides, the CDR3 is TGTGCCAGCACTCTCAGGGGGAATAATTCACCCCTCCACTTT. It encodes CASTLRGNNSPLHF.

The chain couples TRBV28 to TRBJ1-1; D gene unclear. The CDR3 is 14 residues long. V lost 6 bases, J lost 5 bases, and 16 bases lay in between. CDR1 and CDR2 from the germline V gene are MDHEN and SYDVKM. The CDR3 sequence: CASRSTVTRTEAFF. The CDR3 DNA reads TGTGCCAGCAGGTCTACCGTGACGAGGACTGAAGCTTTCTTT.

This chain links TRBV7-6 with TRBJ1-1; 8 bases agree with TRBD1. Trimming at V came to 5 bases and at J to 6 bases, leaving 5 bases not matched to a gene. CDR1 and CDR2 from the germline V gene are SGHVS and FNYEAQ. CDR3 length: 13 amino acids. This CDR3 reads CASSPSGGPEAFF. DNA of the CDR3: TGTGCCAGCAGCCCTTCAGGGGGCCCTGAAGCTTTCTTT.

Concerning this clone: A junction end diverges from the germline sequence, so it may reflect a read error. The chain employs TRBV6-2 or TRBV6-3 and TRBJ1-1; TRBD1 agrees at 7 bases. The CDR3 totals 11 residues. Germline loops: CDR1 MNHEY, CDR2 SVGEGT. Here the CDR3 DNA reads TGTGCCAGCAGTTACCCCGACAGGGAGGTTTTT. Residues: CASSYPDREVF.

In this sample, this clone turned up once. This chain joins TRBV9 and TRBJ2-2; 8 nucleotides match TRBD1. CDR3 length equals 15 residues. Per germline, CDR1 SGDLS and CDR2 YYNGEE. V was clipped by 3 bases and J by 3 bases; unmatched bases: 4. CDR3 nucleotides: TGTGCCAGCAGCGCCCAGGGGGCGCACACCGGGGAGCTGTTTTTT. It translates to CASSAQGAHTGELFF.

DNA for the CDR3: TGTGCCACCAGCAGGAAAAGCGGGAGCCCCGGGGAGCTGTTTTTT. It encodes CATSRKSGSPGELFF. The rearrangement links TRBV15 to TRBJ2-2; 8 bases fit TRBD2. This CDR3 spans 15 amino acids. Unmatched junction bases numbered 6, after V lost 3 bases and J lost 6 bases. Germline V lookup: CDR1 LNHNV, CDR2 YYDKDF (reference sequence).

This chain links TRBV11-2 with TRBJ2-3; tentatively, D is TRBD1 (5 bases). CDR3 length: 14 residues. V lost 5 bases to trimming and J lost 5 bases, with 14 bases between them. CDR1 and CDR2 (germline): SGHAT, FQNNGV. The CDR3 DNA is TGTGCCAGCAGCCCGCCGACAGTAGGAGATACGCAGTATTTT. This translates into CASSPPTVGDTQYF.

V is TRBV7-8 and J is TRBJ2-3, with TRBD1 matching 10 bases. The trim removed 5 bases at V and 3 bases at J, leaving 5 bases unmatched. Germline CDR1 is SGHVS and CDR2 is FQNEAQ. This CDR3 contains 15 residues. The CDR3: CASSPGTGVTDTQYF. CDR3 nucleotides: TGTGCCAGCAGCCCCGGGACAGGGGTGACAGATACGCAGTATTTT.

The chain employs TRBV15 and TRBJ2-3; D is unresolved. CDR1 and CDR2 (germline): LNHNV, YYDKDF (reference sequence). This CDR3 region has 13 residues. Trimming took 3 bases from V and 3 from J, leaving 7 bases between them. In DNA, the CDR3 is TGTGCCACCAGCAGGGGCAGAACAGATACGCAGTATTTT. As protein: CATSRGRTDTQYF. Full variable domain (outside the CDR3, taken from reference TRBV15 and TRBJ2-3): DAMVIQNPRYQVTQFGKPVTLSCSQTLNHNVMYWYQQKSSQAPKLLFHYYDKDFNNEADTPDNFQSRRPNTSFCFLDIRSPGLGDTAMYLCATSRGRTDTQYFGPGTRLTVL.

This clone was recorded only once. The V and J genes are TRBV28 and TRBJ1-1; no firm D call. The CDR3 sequence is 15 residues long. V lost 9 bases and J lost 0, with 17 bases in between. From germline, CDR1 is MDHEN and CDR2 SYDVKM. CDR3 bases: TGTGCCAGTCAAGCCATTGGGGAGATGAACACTGAAGCTTTCTTT. Residues: CASQAIGEMNTEAFF.